Sequencing of this T cell receptor (beta chain) was carried out in a study of CD8 T cells in ankylosing spondylitis. Study conclusions and caveats: Clones that were linked to disease were CD8+ and were relatively rare in peripheral blood. Prior work had noted some motif variants in reactive arthritis blood and synovial fluid. Significant enrichment of disease-linked clones was reported in matched ankylosing spondylitis synovial fluid.

Worth noting for this clonotype: No antigen is known for it.

This CDR3 spans 15 amino acids. Germline V gene sequence: CDR1 SGHVS, CDR2 FQNEAQ. Between the trimmed V and J ends, which lost 7 bases and 5 bases, there was a span of 21 bases. As the method for making TCR beta libraries, quantitative 5'-RACE with molecular barcodes was used. MiXCR was run by TCRdb on the 5' RACE reads, yielding one entry per CDR3 protein. The sample records about 350,000 distinct CDR3 sequences, more than 20% being singletons. This clonotype originated in a male donor with ankylosing spondylitis or in good health (not recorded which). V gene TRBV7-8 combines with J gene TRBJ2-7; D call uncertain. Sequenced input: blood, either unsorted or a sorted T cell fraction (not recorded which). The CDR3 is CASTHRLPPVDEQYF. CDR3 sequence (DNA): TGTGCCAGCACCCACCGATTACCTCCGGTGGACGAGCAGTACTTC.